This T cell receptor (beta chain) came from a study of Ad26.COV2.S vaccination and SARS-CoV-2 variants. This clone was observed once. This sample's treatment: over 15 received Ad26.COV2.S at low or high dose, single or two shots; about five received placebo; per-sample allocation not given. Samples were taken on day 63 after the first vaccine or placebo injection. The V gene end was trimmed by 6 bases and the J gene end by 2 bases; junction bases not matched to a gene: 7. The CDR3 runs 14 residues. From germline, CDR1 is SQVTM and CDR2 ANQGSEA. TCRdb keeps only in-frame clones here, not all; method: immunoSEQ multiplex PCR. The sample contains 450,000 to 550,000 clones, roughly nine tenths of which appear only once.

The chain links TRBV29-1 to TRBJ2-5; 9 bases are a match to TRBD1. This clonotype was sampled from a person between 18 and 60 years old who received the Ad26.COV2.S COVID-19 vaccine or a placebo. The sequencing here drew on peripheral blood, taken in a trial of Ad26.COV2.S vaccine versus placebo. The CDR3: CSVVRQGEQETQYF. The CDR3 DNA follows: TGCAGCGTAGTGCGACAGGGGGAACAAGAGACCCAGTACTTC.